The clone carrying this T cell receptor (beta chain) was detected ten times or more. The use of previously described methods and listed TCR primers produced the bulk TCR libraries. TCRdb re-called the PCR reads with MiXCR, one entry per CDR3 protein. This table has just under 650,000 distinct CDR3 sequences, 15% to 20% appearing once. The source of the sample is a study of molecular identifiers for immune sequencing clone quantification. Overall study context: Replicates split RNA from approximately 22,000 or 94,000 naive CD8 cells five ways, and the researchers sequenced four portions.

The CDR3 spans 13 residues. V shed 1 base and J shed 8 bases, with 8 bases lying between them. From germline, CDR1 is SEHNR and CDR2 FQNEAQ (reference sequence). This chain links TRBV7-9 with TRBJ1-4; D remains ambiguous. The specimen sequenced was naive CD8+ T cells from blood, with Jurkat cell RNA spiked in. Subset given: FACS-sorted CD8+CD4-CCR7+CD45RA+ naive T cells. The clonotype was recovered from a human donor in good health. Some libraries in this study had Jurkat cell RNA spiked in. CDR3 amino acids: CASSLGPWEKLFF. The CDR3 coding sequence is TGTGCCAGCAGCTTAGGACCCTGGGAAAAACTGTTTTTT.